Sequencing of this TCR beta chain was carried out in a study of T cell repertoires in cytomegalovirus infection. Trimming left V 6 bases short and J 2 bases short, with 9 bases between. The CDR3 contains 13 residues. Germline CDR1 is SGHTA and CDR2 is FQGNSA. Overall study results and limits: Cumulative public TCR beta family frequency identified CMV carriers with the relevant HLA.

TCRdb ran MiXCR on the reads and lists one entry per CDR3 protein. This sample has roughly 180,000 distinct CDR3 sequences, with about a fifth found just once. As for this clonotype: The antigen is unknown.

The sequence came from a human donor in good health (CMV status not recorded). Some clones in this sample may be carry-over from other donors' samples. This chain uses TRBV7-2 with TRBJ2-3; D ambiguous. This specimen was CD8+ T cells from cultured PBMCs, taken from culture after CMV antigen stimulation. The CDR3 DNA follows: TGTGCCAGCAGTCAGGACGTCACAGATACGCAGTATTTT. The encoded protein is CASSQDVTDTQYF.